This T cell receptor beta chain was captured by sequencing in a study of blood T cell repertoires in COVID-19. Background on the study: The analysed material was cDNA or gDNA that came from T cells, B-cell-depleted T cells, or PBMCs.

Clones were read by immunoSEQ multiplex PCR, and TCRdb kept only the in-frame ones, dropping some. The data contain more than 300,000 clones, roughly nine tenths of them singletons. The CDR3 totals 16 residues. Germline CDR1 LNHDA, CDR2 SQIVND (reference sequence). V was shortened by 2 bases and J by 0 bases, with 11 bases between the two germline ends. V is TRBV19 and J is TRBJ2-1; possibly TRBD2 for D (6 bases). This TCR derives from a man aged 18 to 29 who had recovered from COVID-19. Sequencing was carried out using peripheral blood. This chain's CDR3 is CASSILGGGSYNEQFF. The DNA for the CDR3 is TGTGCCAGTAGTATACTCGGGGGTGGCTCCTACAATGAGCAGTTCTTC.